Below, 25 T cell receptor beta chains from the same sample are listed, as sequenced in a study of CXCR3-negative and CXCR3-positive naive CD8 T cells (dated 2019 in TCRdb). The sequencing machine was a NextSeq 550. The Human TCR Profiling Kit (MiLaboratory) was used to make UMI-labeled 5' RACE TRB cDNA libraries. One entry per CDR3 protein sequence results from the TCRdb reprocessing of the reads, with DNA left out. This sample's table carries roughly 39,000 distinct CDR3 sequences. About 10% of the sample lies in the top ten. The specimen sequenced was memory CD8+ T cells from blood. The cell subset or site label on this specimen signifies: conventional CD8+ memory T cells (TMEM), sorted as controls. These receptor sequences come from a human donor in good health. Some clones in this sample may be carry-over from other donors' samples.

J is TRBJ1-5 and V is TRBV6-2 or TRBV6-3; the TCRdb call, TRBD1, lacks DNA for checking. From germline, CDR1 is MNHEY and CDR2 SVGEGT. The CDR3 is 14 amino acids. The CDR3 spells CASSYWGRDQPQHF.

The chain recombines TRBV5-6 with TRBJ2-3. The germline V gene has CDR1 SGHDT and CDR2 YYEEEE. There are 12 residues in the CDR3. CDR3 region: CASSLDTDTQYF. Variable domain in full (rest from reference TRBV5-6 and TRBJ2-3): DAGVTQSPTHLIKTRGQQVTLRCSPKSGHDTVSWYQQALGQGPQFIFQYYEEEERQRGNFPDRFSGHQFPNYSSELNVNALLLGDSALYLCASSLDTDTQYFGPGTRLTVL.

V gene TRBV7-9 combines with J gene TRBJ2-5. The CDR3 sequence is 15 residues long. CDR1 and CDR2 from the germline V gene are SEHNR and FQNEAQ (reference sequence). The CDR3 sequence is CASSPTFQPQETQYF. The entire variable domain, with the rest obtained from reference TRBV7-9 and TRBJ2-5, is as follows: DTGVSQNPRHKITKRGQNVTFRCDPISEHNRLYWYRQTLGQGPEFLTYFQNEAQLEKSRLLSDRFSAERPKGSFSTLEIQRTEQGDSAMYLCASSPTFQPQETQYFGPGTRLLVL.

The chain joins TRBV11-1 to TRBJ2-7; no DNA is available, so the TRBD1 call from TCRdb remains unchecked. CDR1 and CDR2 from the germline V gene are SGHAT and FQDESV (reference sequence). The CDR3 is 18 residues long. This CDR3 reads CASSLDRSLGHGTYEQYF.

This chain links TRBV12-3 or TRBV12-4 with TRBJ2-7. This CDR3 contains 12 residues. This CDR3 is CASSLAADSQYF.

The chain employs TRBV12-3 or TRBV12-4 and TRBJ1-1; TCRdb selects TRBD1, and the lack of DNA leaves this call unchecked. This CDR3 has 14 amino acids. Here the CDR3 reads CASSLGQGSTEAFF.

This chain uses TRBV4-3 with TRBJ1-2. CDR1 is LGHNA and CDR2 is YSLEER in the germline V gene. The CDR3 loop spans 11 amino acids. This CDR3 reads CASSQETRMCF.

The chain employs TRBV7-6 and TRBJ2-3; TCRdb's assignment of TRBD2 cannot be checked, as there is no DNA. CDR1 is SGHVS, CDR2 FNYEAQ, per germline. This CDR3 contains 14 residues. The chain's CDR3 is CASGLRGPGDTQYF.

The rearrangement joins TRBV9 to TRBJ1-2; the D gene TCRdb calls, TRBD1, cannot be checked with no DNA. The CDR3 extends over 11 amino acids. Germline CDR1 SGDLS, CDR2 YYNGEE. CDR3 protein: CASSVQGGYTF.

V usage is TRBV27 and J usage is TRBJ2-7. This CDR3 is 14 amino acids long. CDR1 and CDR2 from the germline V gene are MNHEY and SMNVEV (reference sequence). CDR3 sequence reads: CASSLTTYHYEQYF.

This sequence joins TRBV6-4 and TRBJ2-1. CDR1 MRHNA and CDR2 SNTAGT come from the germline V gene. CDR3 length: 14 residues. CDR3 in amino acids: CASSDSGLQNEQFF.

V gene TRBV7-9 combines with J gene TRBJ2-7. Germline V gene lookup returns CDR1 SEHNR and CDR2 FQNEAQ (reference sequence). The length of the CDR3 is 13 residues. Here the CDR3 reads CASSPIPVDEQYF.

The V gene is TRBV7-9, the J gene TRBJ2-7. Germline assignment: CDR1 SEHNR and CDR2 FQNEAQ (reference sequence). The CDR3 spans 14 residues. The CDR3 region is CASSLQGTSYEQYF.

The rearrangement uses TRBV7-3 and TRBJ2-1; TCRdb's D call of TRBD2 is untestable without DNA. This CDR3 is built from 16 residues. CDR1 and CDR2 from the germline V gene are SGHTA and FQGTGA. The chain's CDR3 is CASSALLAGGHNEQFF.

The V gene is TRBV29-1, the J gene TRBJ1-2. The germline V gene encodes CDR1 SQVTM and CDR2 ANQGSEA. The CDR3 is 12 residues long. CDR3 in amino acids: CSVAGSGKGYTF. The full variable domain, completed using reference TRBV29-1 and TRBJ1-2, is SAVISQKPSRDICQRGTSLTIQCQVDSQVTMMFWYRQQPGQSLTLIATANQGSEATYESGFVIDKFPISRPNLTFSTLTVSNMSPEDSSIYLCSVAGSGKGYTFGSGTRLTVV.

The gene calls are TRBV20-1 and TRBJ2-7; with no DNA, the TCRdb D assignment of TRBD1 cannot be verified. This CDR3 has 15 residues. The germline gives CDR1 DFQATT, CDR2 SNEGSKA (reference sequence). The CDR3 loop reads CSADVPGDRGYEQYF.

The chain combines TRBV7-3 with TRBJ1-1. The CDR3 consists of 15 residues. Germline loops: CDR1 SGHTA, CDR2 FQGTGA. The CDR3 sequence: CASSPSVGPSTEAFF.

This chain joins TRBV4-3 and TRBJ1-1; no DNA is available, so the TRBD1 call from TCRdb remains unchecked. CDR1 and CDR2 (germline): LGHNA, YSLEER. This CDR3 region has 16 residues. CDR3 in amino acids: CASSQVVQGGASEAFF.

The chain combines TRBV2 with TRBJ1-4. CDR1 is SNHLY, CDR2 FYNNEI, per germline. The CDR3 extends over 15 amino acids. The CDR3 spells CASAEGRQLNEKLFF. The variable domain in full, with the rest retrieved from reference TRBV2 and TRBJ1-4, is EPEVTQTPSHQVTQMGQEVILRCVPISNHLYFYWYRQILGQKVEFLVSFYNNEISEKSEIFDDQFSVERPDGSNFTLKIRSTKLEDSAMYFCASAEGRQLNEKLFFGSGTQLSVL.

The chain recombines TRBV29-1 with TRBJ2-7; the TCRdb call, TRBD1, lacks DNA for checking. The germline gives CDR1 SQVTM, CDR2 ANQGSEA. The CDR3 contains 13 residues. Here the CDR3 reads CSVVPGAAYEQYF.

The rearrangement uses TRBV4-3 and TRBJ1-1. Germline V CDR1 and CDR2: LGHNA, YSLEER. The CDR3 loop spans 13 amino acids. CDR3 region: CASSHGSGSEAFF.

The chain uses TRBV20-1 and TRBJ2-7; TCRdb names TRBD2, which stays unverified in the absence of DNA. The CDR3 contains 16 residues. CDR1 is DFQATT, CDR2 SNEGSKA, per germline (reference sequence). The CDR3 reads CSARDKGREAEYEQYF.

CDR3 residues: CASSAGGGLAGVSSTDTQYF. V usage is TRBV9 and J usage is TRBJ2-3; as DNA is missing, the TRBD2 call by TCRdb cannot be tested. The germline CDR1 and CDR2 sequences are SGDLS and YYNGEE. This CDR3 comprises 20 residues.

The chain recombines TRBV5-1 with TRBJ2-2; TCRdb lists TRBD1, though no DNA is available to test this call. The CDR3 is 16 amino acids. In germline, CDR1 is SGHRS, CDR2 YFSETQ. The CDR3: CASSHGRGGDTGELFF.

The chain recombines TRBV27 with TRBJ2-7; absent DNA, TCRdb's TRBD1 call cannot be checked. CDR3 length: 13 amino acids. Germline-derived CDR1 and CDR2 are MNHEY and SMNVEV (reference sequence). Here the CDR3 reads CASSLGTFYEQYF.